The 26 T cell receptor beta chains reported below all come from one sample, sequenced in a study of early stage breast cancer tumors. Assay: immunoSEQ multiplex PCR; the TCRdb copy retains only in-frame clones and omits some. This sample carries about 9,600 clones, roughly 70% of them seen once, and the ten largest clones take 7.1%. Sequenced input: breast tumor tissue. Every receptor here comes from a person in their fifties with breast cancer.

The chain carries TRBV2 and TRBJ1-1, with 7 bases matching TRBD1. CDR1 is SNHLY and CDR2 is FYNNEI in the germline V gene. The CDR3 totals 13 residues. Germline trimming cut 5 bases from V and 6 bases from J; bases unmatched to any gene: 6. CDR3 bases: TGTGCCAGCAGTCCCGGGACAGCTCCTGAAGCTTTCTTT. Residues: CASSPGTAPEAFF.

This clone turned up a few times. This chain uses TRBV5-4 with TRBJ1-2, with D tentatively TRBD1 (6 bases). V lost 4 bases and J lost 10, with 23 bases in between. The germline gives CDR1 SGHNT, CDR2 YYREEE (reference sequence). The CDR3 runs 15 residues. The DNA for the CDR3 is TGTGCCAGCAGCCAATTGGGGGGGCGCATTGAAGACTACACCTTC. Its translation: CASSQLGGRIEDYTF.

The J gene is TRBJ2-1, the V gene TRBV5-1; TRBD1 matches at 8 bases. Trimming cost V 4 bases and J 7 bases; bases outside gene matches: 10. The CDR3 contains 15 residues. CDR1 and CDR2 from the germline V gene are SGHRS and YFSETQ. The CDR3 loop reads CASSGIDRGANEQFF. CDR3 coding DNA: TGCGCCAGCAGCGGAATTGACAGGGGAGCTAATGAGCAGTTCTTC.

This clone has more than one count but fewer than ten. This chain's CDR3 is CASSLSGGYYNEQFF. The CDR3 coding sequence is TGTGCCAGCAGCCTTAGCGGGGGCTACTACAATGAGCAGTTCTTC. The chain recombines TRBV7-9 with TRBJ2-1; 9 nucleotides agree with TRBD2. The CDR3 is made up of 15 amino acids. From germline, CDR1 is SEHNR and CDR2 FQNEAQ (reference sequence). The J segment lost 3 bases and the V segment lost 5 bases, leaving 5 bases of the junction unmatched.

By sample fraction, this clone is large. The chain carries TRBV6-1 and TRBJ1-5, with 8 bases matching TRBD1. CDR3 length equals 13 residues. V shed 3 bases, J shed 7 bases, and the junction held 2 bases outside the gene matches. From germline, CDR1 is MNHNS and CDR2 SASEGT. CDR3: CASSDRGHQPQHF. The DNA for the CDR3 is TGTGCCAGCAGTGACAGGGGGCACCAGCCCCAGCATTTT.

The chain links TRBV6-5 to TRBJ1-6, with a possible D match to TRBD1 (6 bases). CDR1 is MNHEY, CDR2 SVGAGI, per germline. The CDR3 is 15 amino acids. Trimming took 6 bases from V and 0 from J, leaving 9 bases between them. The CDR3 loop reads CASRRDTSYNSPLHF. Written as DNA, the CDR3 is TGTGCCAGCAGGCGGGACACCTCCTATAATTCACCCCTCCACTTT.

The gene calls are TRBV6-6 and TRBJ2-5, with TRBD2 matching over 7 bases. Germline CDR1 MNHNY, CDR2 SVGAGI (reference sequence). With V trimmed by 7 bases and J by 2 bases, 4 bases remained unmatched. The CDR3 runs 13 residues. CDR3 residues: CASTLGGQETQYF. As DNA, the CDR3 is TGTGCCAGCACCCTGGGGGGGCAAGAGACCCAGTACTTC.

This chain links TRBV5-4 with TRBJ2-5, with 13 bases lining up with TRBD2. This CDR3 comprises 15 residues. Trimming at V came to 3 bases and at J to 6 bases, leaving 5 bases not matched to a gene. CDR1 is SGHNT, CDR2 YYREEE, per germline (reference sequence). CDR3 protein: CASSSGTSGIKTQYF. CDR3 nucleotide sequence: TGTGCCAGCAGCTCCGGGACTAGCGGGATAAAGACCCAGTACTTC. Full variable domain (rest looked up from reference TRBV5-4 and TRBJ2-5): ETGVTQSPTHLIKTRGQQVTLRCSSQSGHNTVSWYQQALGQGPQFIFQYYREEENGRGNFPPRFSGLQFPNYSSELNVNALELDDSALYLCASSSGTSGIKTQYFGPGTRLLVL.

The V call is TRBV5-6, the J call TRBJ1-5; D not resolved. Trimming took 4 bases from V and 1 from J, leaving 12 bases between them. This CDR3 has 15 residues. The germline V gene has CDR1 SGHDT and CDR2 YYEEEE. As DNA, the CDR3 is TGTGCCAGCAGCCGCCGGCGGCAGAGCAATCAGCCCCAGCATTTT. This gives the protein CASSRRRQSNQPQHF. Full variable domain (rest looked up from reference TRBV5-6 and TRBJ1-5): DAGVTQSPTHLIKTRGQQVTLRCSPKSGHDTVSWYQQALGQGPQFIFQYYEEEERQRGNFPDRFSGHQFPNYSSELNVNALLLGDSALYLCASSRRRQSNQPQHFGDGTRLSIL.

This clone was seen a handful of times. The rearrangement uses TRBV27 and TRBJ2-7; unclear D gene. CDR1 and CDR2 (germline): MNHEY, SMNVEV (reference sequence). Trimming took off 5 bases at V and 3 bases at J, with 5 bases between the two ends. The CDR3 runs to 11 residues. CDR3 region: CASSQGYEQYF. For the CDR3, the DNA is TGTGCCAGCAGTCAAGGCTACGAGCAGTACTTC.

In its sample, this clone was seen a few times. CDR3 DNA sequence: TGCGCCAGCAGCTGGACTAGCGGGAGGACCCCCACAGATACGCAGTATTTT. Translated, it gives CASSWTSGRTPTDTQYF. The J gene is TRBJ2-3, the V gene TRBV5-1; 14 positions match TRBD2. J lost 2 bases, V lost 3 bases, and 5 bases had no gene match. There are 17 residues in the CDR3. Looked up from germline, CDR1 is SGHRS and CDR2 is YFSETQ.

This chain joins TRBV11-1 and TRBJ1-2; D may be TRBD1 (5 bases). Germline CDR1 reads SGHAT; CDR2 reads FQDESV (reference sequence). The CDR3 loop spans 14 amino acids. V lost 5 bases to trimming and J lost 4 bases, with 14 bases between them. The CDR3 region is CASSTSGALYGYTF. DNA for the CDR3: TGTGCCAGCAGCACCTCTGGGGCTCTCTATGGCTACACCTTC.

The chain employs TRBV19 and TRBJ2-6; no clear D. V was pared by 3 bases and J by 0 bases, with 15 bases between. This CDR3 spans 18 amino acids. Germline loops: CDR1 LNHDA, CDR2 SQIVND (reference sequence). CDR3 in amino acids: CASSIYPGTASGANVLTF. CDR3 bases: TGTGCCAGTAGTATTTACCCAGGAACAGCCTCTGGGGCCAACGTCCTGACTTTC.

V and J are TRBV21-1 and TRBJ2-3; the table's D call, TRBD2, was not checked against the DNA. TRBV21-1 counts as a pseudogene. CDR3 size: 17 residues. CDR3 sequence (DNA): TGTGCCAGCCCAAAAGGGGCCAGCGGGAGGGGGGGAGATACGCAGTATTTT. It codes for CASPKGASGRGGDTQYF.

The rearrangement uses TRBV6-1 and TRBJ1-1; D gene ambiguous. Germline V gene sequence: CDR1 MNHNS, CDR2 SASEGT. The CDR3 is made up of 11 amino acids. Trimming pared 1 base from V and 8 bases from J, leaving 5 bases between. CDR3 amino acids: CASSEVREAFF. The CDR3, as DNA: TGTGCCAGCAGTGAAGTAAGAGAAGCTTTCTTT.

This clone was recorded a few times. This chain links TRBV18 with TRBJ1-2, with D tentatively TRBD1 (5 bases). Per the germline V gene, CDR1 is KGHSH and CDR2 is LQKENI. This CDR3 contains 14 residues. V lost 2 bases to trimming and J lost 4 bases, with 11 bases between them. This CDR3 is CASSPTQGPYGYTF. The DNA of the CDR3 is TGTGCCAGCTCACCAACCCAGGGCCCCTATGGCTACACCTTC.

This chain uses TRBV9 with TRBJ1-1; D gene ambiguous. With 0 bases removed from V and 1 base from J, the gap between germline ends came to 4 bases. Germline CDR1 reads SGDLS; CDR2 reads YYNGEE. The CDR3 length is 13 residues. This CDR3 reads CASSVAPNTEAFF. For the CDR3, the DNA is TGTGCCAGCAGCGTAGCTCCGAACACTGAAGCTTTCTTT.

The chain links TRBV9 to TRBJ2-5, with D perhaps TRBD1 (5 bases). The V gene's germline CDR1 is SGDLS and CDR2 YYNGEE. This CDR3 comprises 15 residues. Deletions cut 0 bases from V and 4 bases from J, with 13 bases between. The CDR3 nucleotides are TGTGCCAGCAGCGTAGCTACTGGGCAGGGAGAGACCCAGTACTTC. Protein sequence: CASSVATGQGETQYF.

The CDR3, as DNA: TGTGCCAGCAGACCTCCCCGGGAAACGGATACGCAGTATTTT. This sequence encodes CASRPPRETDTQYF. This sequence joins TRBV2 and TRBJ2-3; maybe TRBD2 (5 bases). This CDR3 is 14 amino acids long. CDR1 and CDR2 from the germline V gene are SNHLY and FYNNEI. V was clipped by 6 bases and J by 6 bases, with 16 bases between them.

The V call is TRBV19, the J call TRBJ2-2; 7 positions agree with TRBD1. This CDR3 is 15 amino acids long. The V gene's germline CDR1 is LNHDA and CDR2 SQIVND (reference sequence). V dropped 9 bases and J dropped 5; count of bases not matched to a gene: 12. This CDR3 is CASGWTGPITGELFF. The CDR3 DNA follows: TGTGCCAGCGGTTGGACAGGACCGATTACCGGGGAGCTGTTTTTT.

The chain carries TRBV6-4 and TRBJ2-3; D possibly corresponds to TRBD1 (6 bases). V was cut by 5 bases and J by 4 bases, with 16 bases left in between. This CDR3 spans 15 amino acids. The germline CDR1 and CDR2 sequences are MRHNA and SNTAGT. The CDR3 sequence is CASSQQGGGSDTQYF. The CDR3, as DNA: TGTGCCAGCAGTCAACAGGGTGGTGGGTCAGATACGCAGTATTTT.

The table lists this clone with a count of one. V and J are TRBV28 and TRBJ2-1; D unclear. Germline V gene lookup returns CDR1 MDHEN and CDR2 SYDVKM. CDR3 length: 15 residues. Trimming pared 3 bases from V and 6 bases from J, leaving 15 bases between. The CDR3 sequence: CASSLRTLLINEQFF. CDR3 nucleotides: TGTGCCAGCAGTTTGAGGACCCTCCTAATCAATGAGCAGTTCTTC.

There are a few counts of this clone. In DNA, the CDR3 is TGTGCCAGCAGCGGCAGGGTGAGGAACTATGGCTACACCTTC. Translated, it gives CASSGRVRNYGYTF. This sequence joins TRBV5-4 and TRBJ1-2, with D possibly matching TRBD1 (5 bases). CDR3 length equals 14 residues. V was shortened by 4 bases and J by 2 bases, with 12 bases between the two germline ends. Per germline, CDR1 SGHNT and CDR2 YYREEE (reference sequence).

The gene calls are TRBV5-6 and TRBJ1-5, with a possible D match to TRBD1 (5 bases). Germline V gene sequence: CDR1 SGHDT, CDR2 YYEEEE. The V gene lost 0 bases and the J gene lost 0 bases, with 7 bases spanning the gap. This CDR3 spans 15 amino acids. CDR3 bases: TGTGCCAGCAGCTTGGGAGGGGATAGCAATCAGCCCCAGCATTTT. It encodes CASSLGGDSNQPQHF.

CDR3 protein: CASSSTPWMEHTEAFF. The CDR3 nucleotides are TGTGCCAGCAGCTCGACCCCCTGGATGGAGCACACTGAAGCTTTCTTT. The chain couples TRBV5-6 to TRBJ1-1; D is uncertain. Trimming took off 3 bases at V and 3 bases at J, with 18 bases between the two ends. CDR3 length equals 16 residues. Germline V lookup: CDR1 SGHDT, CDR2 YYEEEE.

The V and J genes are TRBV6-1 and TRBJ2-1, with unresolved D. Germline V CDR1 and CDR2: MNHNS, SASEGT. The CDR3 runs 14 residues. V was clipped by 1 base and J by 1 base, with 5 bases between them. CDR3 nucleotide sequence: TGTGCCAGCAGTGAAGGGCAATCCTACAATGAGCAGTTCTTC. Translation: CASSEGQSYNEQFF.